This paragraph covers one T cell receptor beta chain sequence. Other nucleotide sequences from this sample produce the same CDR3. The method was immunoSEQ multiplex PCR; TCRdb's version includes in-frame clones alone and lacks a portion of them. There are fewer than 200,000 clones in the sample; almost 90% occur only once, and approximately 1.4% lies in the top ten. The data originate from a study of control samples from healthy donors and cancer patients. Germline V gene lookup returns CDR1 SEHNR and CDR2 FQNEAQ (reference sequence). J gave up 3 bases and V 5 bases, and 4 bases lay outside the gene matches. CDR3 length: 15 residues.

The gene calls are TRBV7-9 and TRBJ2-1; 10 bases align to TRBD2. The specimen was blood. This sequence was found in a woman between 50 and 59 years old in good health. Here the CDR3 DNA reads TGTGCCAGCAGCCTCGGGACTAGCGTCTACAATGAGCAGTTCTTC. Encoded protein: CASSLGTSVYNEQFF.